Shown below are 17 T cell receptor beta chains from a single sample sequenced in a study of patients and donors after allogeneic stem cell transplantation. TCRdb called the RT-PCR reads again in MiXCR, with one record for every CDR3 protein. The profile shows about 960,000 distinct CDR3 sequences, around 17% of them singletons. The sample taken for sequencing was blood, either unsorted or a sorted T cell fraction (not recorded which). The source is a human donor who was either an allogeneic HSCT recipient or a stem cell or donor lymphocyte infusion donor (not recorded which). It is not recorded whose cells these are; they may come from a transplant donor.

This clonotype was seen more than once but under ten times. The chain recombines TRBV20-1 with TRBJ2-7; D is perhaps TRBD1 (6 bases). This CDR3 comprises 14 residues. In germline, CDR1 is DFQATT, CDR2 SNEGSKA (reference sequence). The ends were cut back, 1 base at V and 0 bases at J, with 10 bases in the middle. The CDR3 protein is CSARGQVNSYEQYF. The CDR3, as DNA: TGCAGTGCTAGAGGACAGGTCAACTCCTACGAGCAGTACTTC.

The chain has TRBV3-1 and TRBJ2-5; D might be TRBD2 (6 bases). The CDR3 loop spans 18 amino acids. Between the trimmed V and J ends, which lost 0 bases and 3 bases, there was a span of 20 bases. Germline V gene lookup returns CDR1 LGHDT and CDR2 YNNKEL (reference sequence). CDR3 amino acids: CASSQERSTGVSEETQYF. The CDR3 DNA is TGTGCCAGCAGCCAAGAAAGATCAACGGGGGTTAGCGAAGAGACCCAGTACTTC.

The chain is built from TRBV6-1 and TRBJ2-2; D might be TRBD1 (5 bases). CDR1 is MNHNS, CDR2 SASEGT, per germline. This CDR3 has 17 amino acids. Trimming took 7 bases from V and 4 from J, leaving 22 bases between them. The CDR3 loop reads CASNSIGARSGTGELFF. Here the CDR3 DNA reads TGTGCCAGCAATTCAATAGGGGCCAGATCGGGCACCGGGGAGCTGTTTTTT.

This clonotype was counted ten times or more. This chain joins TRBV12-3 or TRBV12-4 and TRBJ1-1, with 11 bases fitting TRBD1. Losses at the gene ends were 2 bases for V and 1 base for J; bases not matched to a gene: 6. The CDR3 covers 17 residues. The CDR3 DNA reads TGTGCCAGCAGTTTAACCCGGGACAGGGGGACGAACACTGAAGCTTTCTTT. Its translation is CASSLTRDRGTNTEAFF.

This clonotype has more than one count but fewer than ten. The V and J genes are TRBV6-1 and TRBJ1-6; 7 nucleotides line up with TRBD1. Germline CDR1 and CDR2: MNHNS and SASEGT. V shed 7 bases, J shed 0 bases, and the junction held 6 bases outside the gene matches. This CDR3 spans 16 amino acids. DNA of the CDR3: TGTGCCAGCAAACCTGACAGGGCCTCCTATAATTCACCCCTCCACTTT. It specifies CASKPDRASYNSPLHF.

The J gene is TRBJ2-5, the V gene TRBV5-6; 7 bases fit TRBD2. The germline V gene encodes CDR1 SGHDT and CDR2 YYEEEE. The CDR3 extends over 16 amino acids. V lost 2 bases and J lost 0; bases outside the gene matches: 7. CDR3 DNA: TGTGCCAGCAGCTTTTTGGGTGGGGGGGACCAAGAGACCCAGTACTTC. It is translated as CASSFLGGGDQETQYF.

The rearrangement uses TRBV20-1 and TRBJ1-3; weak D call: TRBD1 (5 bases). Germline V gene sequence: CDR1 DFQATT, CDR2 SNEGSKA (reference sequence). The CDR3 sequence is 13 residues long. The V end was cut by 2 bases, the J end by 2 bases, with 7 bases between. DNA for the CDR3: TGCAGTGCTAGACAGGGTCCTGGAAACACCATATATTTT. Translation gives CSARQGPGNTIYF.

The J gene is TRBJ2-7, the V gene TRBV5-1; tentatively, D is TRBD2 (6 bases). CDR3 length: 13 amino acids. Germline CDR1 reads SGHRS; CDR2 reads YFSETQ. The V end was cut by 2 bases, the J end by 3 bases, with 9 bases between. The CDR3 nucleotides read TGCGCCAGCAGCTTCGGGGGAAACTACGAGCAGTACTTC. Translating gives CASSFGGNYEQYF.

This clonotype appeared a few times. The chain combines TRBV12-3 or TRBV12-4 with TRBJ1-3; D perhaps matches TRBD1 (6 bases). V lost 6 bases to trimming and J lost 4 bases, with 13 bases between them. CDR3 length equals 14 residues. The CDR3 nucleotides are TGTGCCAGCAGCCTATACACAGGGGGAAACACCATATATTTT. It specifies CASSLYTGGNTIYF.

The chain is built from TRBV27 and TRBJ2-7, with D possibly matching TRBD2 (5 bases). Between the trimmed V and J ends, which lost 6 bases and 3 bases, there was a span of 18 bases. Germline loops: CDR1 MNHEY, CDR2 SMNVEV (reference sequence). CDR3 length: 15 residues. The DNA of the CDR3 is TGTGCCAGCAGATTACGAGTAGAGCGGAACTACGAGCAGTACTTC. As protein: CASRLRVERNYEQYF.

This clonotype was detected only a few times. This rearrangement joins TRBV25-1 to TRBJ1-1; no clear D. The CDR3 extends over 14 amino acids. Germline V gives CDR1 MGHDK, CDR2 SYGVNS. V lost 4 bases and J lost 1, with 10 bases in between. The CDR3 DNA reads as TGTGCCAGCAGTGCCTACGAAAGGAACACTGAAGCTTTCTTT. Its translation is CASSAYERNTEAFF.

This clonotype was detected only a few times. The genes are TRBV4-1 and TRBJ2-7, with TRBD2 identical over 8 bases. Looked up from germline, CDR1 is MGHRA and CDR2 is YSYEKL. The CDR3 is 13 amino acids. Trimming removed 4 bases from V and 6 bases from J; junction bases left unmatched: 5. The CDR3 is CASSLNSGTEQYF. The DNA of the CDR3 is TGCGCCAGCAGCCTTAATAGCGGGACCGAGCAGTACTTC.

This clonotype was detected a few times. This chain joins TRBV7-2 and TRBJ2-2, with D perhaps TRBD1 (8 bases). This CDR3 has 17 amino acids. Germline V gene data show CDR1 as SGHTA and CDR2 as FQGNSA. Trimming stripped 4 bases from V and 7 bases from J, with 22 bases between. As DNA, the CDR3 is TGTGCCAGCAGCTCCCAGAGAGTACAGGGGGAGGGCGGGGAGCTGTTTTTT. Encoded protein: CASSSQRVQGEGGELFF.

The table lists this clonotype with a few counts. This rearrangement joins TRBV12-3 or TRBV12-4 to TRBJ1-2; D may be TRBD1 (5 bases). The V end was cut by 3 bases, the J end by 4 bases, with 18 bases between. CDR3 length: 16 residues. The CDR3 region is CASSLSGTAGVYGYTF. The DNA of the CDR3 is TGTGCCAGCAGTTTGTCCGGGACCGCCGGGGTCTATGGCTACACCTTC.

This clonotype has only a few counts. The chain couples TRBV7-9 to TRBJ2-7; D perhaps matches TRBD2 (7 bases). Germline values: CDR1 SEHNR, CDR2 FQNEAQ (reference sequence). Between the trimmed V and J ends, which lost 9 bases and 7 bases, there was a span of 28 bases. The length of the CDR3 is 16 residues. The CDR3 DNA reads as TGTGCCAGTGAAATTGGGGGCGCGGGAGTGGGTCGGGAGCAGTACTTC. As protein: CASEIGGAGVGREQYF.

This clonotype came up a few times. V gene TRBV7-3 combines with J gene TRBJ1-6, with 8 bases fitting TRBD1. J was trimmed by 8 bases and V by 4 bases; bases with no gene match: 7. CDR3 length equals 15 residues. CDR1 SGHTA and CDR2 FQGTGA come from the germline V gene. The CDR3 protein is CASSSDRQGYSPLHF. The CDR3 coding sequence is TGTGCCAGCAGCTCCGACCGACAGGGGTATTCACCCCTCCACTTT.

This clonotype was counted a few times. The rearrangement links TRBV12-3 or TRBV12-4 to TRBJ1-6; weak D call: TRBD1 (6 bases). This CDR3 has 14 amino acids. Trimming pared 6 bases from V and 10 bases from J, leaving 16 bases between. The CDR3 DNA sequence: TGTGCCAGCAGCCTCCTGACAGGAGAGTCACCCCTCCACTTT. This translates into CASSLLTGESPLHF.